The present TCR beta chain was sequenced within a study of PD-1 blockade in classical Hodgkin lymphoma. The study's findings and limits: Partial responders and progressors had significantly lower baseline TCR diversity.

Every single patient, without exception, relapsed after autologous stem cell transplantation, and brentuximab vedotin exposure varied. Comment on this clone: The antigen remains undetermined.

The V and J ends lost 6 bases and 7 bases respectively, with 19 bases between them. Germline V gene lookup returns CDR1 SNHLY and CDR2 FYNNEI. This CDR3 region has 15 residues. Assay used: immunoSEQ multiplex PCR; TCRdb lists only in-frame clones, some missing. The profile covers 53,000 or so clones, with 81% appearing a single time and about 15% taken by the ten largest. The sequencing used peripheral blood mononuclear cells (PBMCs), collected at baseline. The rearrangement links TRBV2 to TRBJ1-5; possibly TRBD1 for D (6 bases). This receptor was identified in a human donor with classical Hodgkin lymphoma. The DNA for the CDR3 is TGTGCCAGCAGCGCTAATGGGGGCTCAAGGCAGCCCCAGCATTTT. It is translated as CASSANGGSRQPQHF.